This T cell receptor beta chain was obtained from a study of T cells in Graves' hyperthyroidism and ophthalmopathy. V dropped 5 bases and J dropped 5; count of bases not matched to a gene: 8. This CDR3 comprises 14 residues. CDR1 and CDR2 (germline): SGHAT, FQNNGV. Exclusion criteria comprised uncontrolled infection, other autoimmune disease, pregnancy or lactation. Clinical symptoms, serum thyroxine, TRAb, thyroid ultrasound and orbital computed tomography informed diagnoses. 10 ml of fresh peripheral blood supplied the PBMCs. This clonotype has a count of ten or more. The TCR beta CDR3 regions underwent amplification using RNA transcripts as the source. In the first-round RT-PCR of the TCR CDR3, the HTBI primer set was used. In TCRdb, the multiplex PCR reads were re-called with MiXCR into one record per CDR3 protein. The data hold some 760,000 distinct CDR3 sequences, with roughly 15% observed a single time.

The chain recombines TRBV11-2 with TRBJ1-1; 7 nucleotides line up with TRBD1. The sequence was collected from a woman aged 18-30 years with Graves' hyperthyroidism. The source material was blood. The CDR3: CASSKGQAPTEAFF. The CDR3 DNA reads as TGTGCCAGCAGCAAAGGACAGGCTCCTACTGAAGCTTTCTTT. Complete variable domain (other parts from reference TRBV11-2 and TRBJ1-1): EAGVAQSPRYKIIEKRQSVAFWCNPISGHATLYWYQQILGQGPKLLIQFQNNGVVDDSQLPKDRFSAERLKGVDSTLKIQPAKLEDSAVYLCASSKGQAPTEAFFGQGTRLTVV.